This is a list of T cell receptor beta chains from one sample in a study of regulatory T cells in long-lasting Graves disease. Each CDR3 protein is one row after TCRdb ran MiXCR on the multiplex PCR reads. The sample consists of 400,000 to 500,000 distinct CDR3 sequences, under 15% of them appearing once. The same sample was also studied in work on T cells in Graves' hyperthyroidism and ophthalmopathy.

This specimen was peripheral blood mononuclear cells (PBMCs), taken at new diagnosis, from a patient treated with antithyroid drugs. Source of these receptors: a woman between 25 and 40 years old with Graves disease. Both conserved end residues are part of each CDR3. D genes are given only for firm matches. Clone size appears in some rows only: once, few, many, or a class for an expanded clone.

clone_size d_call j_call v_call cdr3_length cdr3_aa cdr3_nt
many - TRBJ2-1 TRBV7-9 13 CASSLRGKNEQFF TGTGCCAGCAGCTTACGGGGGAAAAATGAGCAGTTCTTC
many - TRBJ1-6 TRBV20-1 13 CSAGVNPNSPLHF TGCAGTGCGGGGGTCAATCCGAATTCACCCCTCCACTTT
many - TRBJ2-7 TRBV20-1 11 CSAKPNYEQYF TGCAGTGCTAAGCCCAATTACGAGCAGTACTTC
few - TRBJ2-3 TRBV3-1 16 CASSPYNGGGTDTQYF TGTGCCAGCAGCCCGTACAACGGAGGGGGCACAGATACGCAGTATTTT
many - TRBJ2-3 TRBV6-2/TRBV6-3 13 CASSYFSTDTQYF TGTGCCAGCAGTTACTTCAGCACAGATACGCAGTATTTT
few TRBD2 TRBJ2-7 TRBV6-2/TRBV6-3 16 CASTQDLRLAGGEQYF TGTGCCAGCACCCAGGACCTCCGACTAGCGGGAGGCGAGCAGTACTTC
- - TRBJ1-2 TRBV9 16 CASSVDVGRANYGYTF TGTGCCAGCAGCGTAGACGTTGGAAGAGCTAACTATGGCTACACCTTC
few TRBD2 TRBJ2-3 TRBV20-1 14 CSATSGTSTDTQYF TGCAGTGCAACTAGCGGGACTAGCACAGATACGCAGTATTTT
few - TRBJ2-3 TRBV9 16 CASSVGGLRQADTQYF TGTGCCAGCAGCGTAGGAGGTCTAAGACAGGCAGATACGCAGTATTTT
many - TRBJ1-2 TRBV20-1 13 CSARDRPNYGYTF TGCAGTGCTAGAGATCGGCCTAACTATGGCTACACCTTC
many - TRBJ2-3 TRBV12-3/TRBV12-4 16 CASSIWQGLPPDTQYF TGTGCCAGCTCCATATGGCAGGGTCTCCCTCCAGATACGCAGTATTTT
many - TRBJ2-3 TRBV12-3/TRBV12-4 14 CASSLGPVTDTQYF TGTGCCAGCAGTTTGGGTCCAGTCACAGATACGCAGTATTTT
many TRBD2 TRBJ2-7 TRBV27 13 CASFAGATHEQYF TGTGCCAGCTTCGCGGGAGCGACCCACGAGCAGTACTTC
few - TRBJ2-3 TRBV5-1 12 CASSSGTGTQYF TGCGCCAGCAGCTCCGGTACAGGTACGCAGTATTTT